The 16 T cell receptor beta chains in this list originate from one sample, sequenced in a study of shared clonotypes between healthy human individuals. Repertoires were generated with immunoSEQ multiplex PCR, while TCRdb's copy carries only in-frame clones and drops some. The sample lists about 1.5 million clones, approximately 98% occurring once. The specimen was naive CD4+ T cells sorted from blood. Described subset: CD45RA+ positively selected. These TCRs come from a man aged 25 to 45 in good health.

This clone was observed once. The gene calls are TRBV28 and TRBJ2-7, with 7 bases matching TRBD1. Germline lookup yields CDR1 MDHEN and CDR2 SYDVKM. The CDR3 covers 17 residues. Germline trimming cut 1 base from V and 5 bases from J; bases unmatched to any gene: 14. The CDR3 DNA follows: TGTGCCAGCAGTTTATTTTCCCCAGGGGGTTTGCTCCACGAGCAGTACTTC. It yields the protein CASSLFSPGGLLHEQYF.

V gene TRBV15 combines with J gene TRBJ2-7; D is perhaps TRBD1 (6 bases). Germline CDR1 and CDR2: LNHNV and YYDKDF (reference sequence). CDR3 length: 14 residues. V lost 1 base to trimming and J lost 6 bases, with 13 bases between them. CDR3 in amino acids: CATSRGAGESEQYF. CDR3 DNA sequence: TGTGCCACCAGCAGAGGGGCAGGGGAAAGCGAGCAGTACTTC.

The CDR3 sequence: CASSPGQGTDKGGYGYTF. In nucleotides, the CDR3 is TGCGCCAGCAGCCCTGGACAGGGGACTGATAAAGGGGGCTATGGCTACACCTTC. J is TRBJ1-2 and V is TRBV4-1; 9 nucleotides agree with TRBD1. The V gene end was trimmed by 4 bases and the J gene end by 4 bases; junction bases not matched to a gene: 16. Germline V gives CDR1 MGHRA, CDR2 YSYEKL. This CDR3 is built from 18 residues.

This chain uses TRBV7-9 with TRBJ2-1; D may be TRBD2 (5 bases). Trimming pared 5 bases from V and 8 bases from J, leaving 19 bases between. The CDR3 spans 15 residues. CDR1 SEHNR and CDR2 FQNEAQ come from the germline V gene (reference sequence). In nucleotides, the CDR3 is TGTGCCAGCAGCCAAGTGGGGTCCCGGCGGGATGAGCAGTTCTTC. It translates to CASSQVGSRRDEQFF. The variable domain in full, completed from reference TRBV7-9 and TRBJ2-1, reads DTGVSQNPRHKITKRGQNVTFRCDPISEHNRLYWYRQTLGQGPEFLTYFQNEAQLEKSRLLSDRFSAERPKGSFSTLEIQRTEQGDSAMYLCASSQVGSRRDEQFFGPGTRLTVL.

The rearrangement joins TRBV5-1 to TRBJ1-6; D ambiguous. The V end lost 4 bases, the J end lost 0 bases, and 11 bases lay between the germline ends. CDR3 length: 16 amino acids. The germline gives CDR1 SGHRS, CDR2 YFSETQ. The CDR3 coding sequence is TGCGCCAGCAGCCCGGAACCGAGCTCCTATAATTCACCCCTCCACTTT. Its protein product is CASSPEPSSYNSPLHF.

This clone was seen once. The V call is TRBV7-2, the J call TRBJ2-1; D may correspond to TRBD1 or TRBD2 (5 bases each). This CDR3 contains 16 residues. Germline V gene sequence: CDR1 SGHTA, CDR2 FQGNSA. V was pared by 4 bases and J by 4 bases, with 17 bases between. The CDR3 DNA follows: TGTGCCAGCAGCTCGGTAGGGACCGAGGGTTACAATGAGCAGTTCTTC. Amino acid sequence: CASSSVGTEGYNEQFF. The full variable domain, with the rest looked up from reference TRBV7-2 and TRBJ2-1, is GAGVSQSPSNKVTEKGKDVELRCDPISGHTALYWYRQSLGQGLEFLIYFQGNSAPDKSGLPSDRFSAERTGGSVSTLTIQRTQQEDSAVYLCASSSVGTEGYNEQFFGPGTRLTVL.

J is TRBJ2-3 and V is TRBV28; weak D call: TRBD1 (5 bases). There are 13 residues in the CDR3. CDR1 MDHEN and CDR2 SYDVKM come from the germline V gene. The V end was cut by 8 bases, the J end by 6 bases, with 15 bases between. The CDR3 bases are TGTGCCAGCGCTGGGGCACGGACGGATACGCAGTATTTT. Translated: CASAGARTDTQYF.

This chain links TRBV2 with TRBJ2-7, with TRBD1 as a possible D gene (6 bases). Trimming removed 6 bases from V and 4 bases from J, with 13 bases in between. The V gene's germline CDR1 is SNHLY and CDR2 FYNNEI. The CDR3 is 13 residues long. In DNA, the CDR3 is TGTGCCAGCAGGGATTCAGGGGTATACGAGCAGTACTTC. This gives the protein CASRDSGVYEQYF.

This clone appeared once. The gene calls are TRBV2 and TRBJ2-1; TRBD2 is a possible D gene (7 bases). The CDR3 contains 15 residues. V lost 5 bases, J lost 2 bases, and 13 bases lay in between. Per the germline V gene, CDR1 is SNHLY and CDR2 is FYNNEI. The CDR3 nucleotides are TGTGCCAGCAGTTGGTCGGGGGGCCCCTACAATGAGCAGTTCTTC. It specifies CASSWSGGPYNEQFF.

The chain uses TRBV2 and TRBJ2-3; the D gene could be TRBD1 or TRBD2 (5 bases each). Germline assignment: CDR1 SNHLY and CDR2 FYNNEI. This CDR3 contains 15 residues. V was pared by 7 bases and J by 4 bases, with 18 bases between. CDR3: CASIYGGVGADTQYF. In nucleotides, the CDR3 is TGTGCCAGCATCTATGGGGGAGTGGGGGCAGATACGCAGTATTTT. Using reference TRBV2 and TRBJ2-3 for the parts outside the CDR3, the full variable domain is EPEVTQTPSHQVTQMGQEVILRCVPISNHLYFYWYRQILGQKVEFLVSFYNNEISEKSEIFDDQFSVERPDGSNFTLKIRSTKLEDSAMYFCASIYGGVGADTQYFGPGTRLTVL.

This sequence joins TRBV27 and TRBJ2-7; D unresolved. The CDR3 sequence is 11 residues long. V dropped 5 bases and J dropped 6 bases, with 8 bases sitting between them. CDR1 is MNHEY and CDR2 is SMNVEV in the germline V gene (reference sequence). The CDR3 spells CASSGYGEQYF. The CDR3 nucleotides are TGTGCCAGCAGTGGCTACGGCGAGCAGTACTTC.

The chain is built from TRBV29-1 and TRBJ2-7; no clear D gene. The CDR3 totals 13 residues. V was cut by 2 bases and J by 3 bases, with 11 bases left in between. CDR1 and CDR2 (germline): SQVTM, ANQGSEA. Here the CDR3 reads CSVELVANYEQYF. For the CDR3, the DNA is TGCAGCGTTGAATTGGTAGCCAACTACGAGCAGTACTTC.

The rearrangement joins TRBV4-3 to TRBJ2-6; possibly TRBD1 for D (6 bases). CDR3 length: 18 amino acids. Trimming cost V 0 bases and J 1 base, with 13 bases left between them. Per the germline V gene, CDR1 is LGHNA and CDR2 is YSLEER. The CDR3 reads CASSQDFGQISGANVLTF. In DNA, the CDR3 is TGCGCCAGCAGCCAAGATTTCGGACAGATTTCTGGGGCCAACGTCCTGACTTTC.

V and J are TRBV30 and TRBJ2-3, with D possibly matching TRBD2 (6 bases). CDR3 length: 15 residues. V shed 7 bases and J shed 2 bases, with 19 bases lying between them. Germline V lookup: CDR1 GTSNPN, CDR2 SVGIG (reference sequence). This CDR3 is CALSRDSISTDTQYF. The CDR3 DNA sequence: TGTGCCTTGAGCCGGGACTCGATCTCCACAGATACGCAGTATTTT.

The rearrangement joins TRBV6-1 to TRBJ2-7; D remains ambiguous. The CDR3 contains 14 residues. Looked up from germline, CDR1 is MNHNS and CDR2 is SASEGT. Deletions cut 2 bases from V and 2 bases from J, with 10 bases between. The CDR3 here is CASSEPGWAYEQYF. The CDR3 DNA sequence: TGTGCCAGCAGTGAACCCGGGTGGGCCTACGAGCAGTACTTC.

This clone appeared a single time. V is TRBV2 and J is TRBJ2-1, with 9 nucleotides matching TRBD2. This CDR3 is built from 15 residues. J was trimmed by 8 bases and V by 0 bases; bases with no gene match: 5. Germline V gives CDR1 SNHLY, CDR2 FYNNEI. CDR3 loop: CASSEAGGRADEQFF. The CDR3 DNA follows: TGTGCCAGCAGTGAAGCGGGCGGGAGGGCGGATGAGCAGTTCTTC.